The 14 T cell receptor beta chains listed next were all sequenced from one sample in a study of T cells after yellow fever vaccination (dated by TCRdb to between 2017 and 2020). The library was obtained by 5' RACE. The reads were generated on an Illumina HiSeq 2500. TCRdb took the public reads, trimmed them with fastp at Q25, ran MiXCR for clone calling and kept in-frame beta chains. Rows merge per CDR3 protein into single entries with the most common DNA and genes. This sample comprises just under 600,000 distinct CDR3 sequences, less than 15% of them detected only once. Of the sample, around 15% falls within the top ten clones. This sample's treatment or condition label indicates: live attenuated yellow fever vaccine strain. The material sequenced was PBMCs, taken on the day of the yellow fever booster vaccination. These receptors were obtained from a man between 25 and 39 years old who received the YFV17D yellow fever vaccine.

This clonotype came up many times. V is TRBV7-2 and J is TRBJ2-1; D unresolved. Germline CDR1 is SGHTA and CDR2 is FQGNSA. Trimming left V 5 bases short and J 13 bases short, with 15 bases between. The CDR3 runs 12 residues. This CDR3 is CASSQMFPFQFF. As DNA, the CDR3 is TGTGCCAGCAGCCAAATGTTCCCGTTCCAGTTCTTC.

This CDR3 reads CASSESWSSGASYNEQFF. As DNA, the CDR3 is TGCGCCAGCAGTGAGTCTTGGTCTAGCGGGGCCAGCTACAATGAGCAGTTCTTC. The V gene is TRBV10-1, the J gene TRBJ2-1; 9 nucleotides match TRBD2. CDR3 length: 18 amino acids. Germline CDR1 and CDR2: WNHNN and SYGVQD (reference sequence). With 0 bases clipped from V and 3 bases from J, the junction kept 9 bases outside the gene matches.

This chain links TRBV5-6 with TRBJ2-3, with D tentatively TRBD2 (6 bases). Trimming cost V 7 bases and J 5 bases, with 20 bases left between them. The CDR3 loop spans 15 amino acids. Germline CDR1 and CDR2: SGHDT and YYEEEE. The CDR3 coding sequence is TGTGCCAGCTCACGGTTTGCGGGGAGCCTAGATACGCAGTATTTT. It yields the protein CASSRFAGSLDTQYF. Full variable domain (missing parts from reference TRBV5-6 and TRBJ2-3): DAGVTQSPTHLIKTRGQQVTLRCSPKSGHDTVSWYQQALGQGPQFIFQYYEEEERQRGNFPDRFSGHQFPNYSSELNVNALLLGDSALYLCASSRFAGSLDTQYFGPGTRLTVL.

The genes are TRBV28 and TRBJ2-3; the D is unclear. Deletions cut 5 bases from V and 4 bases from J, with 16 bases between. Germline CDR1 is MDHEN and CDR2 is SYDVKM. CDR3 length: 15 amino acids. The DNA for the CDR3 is TGTGCCAGCAGTCCCAGTCCCGTTTTCGCAGATACGCAGTATTTT. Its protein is CASSPSPVFADTQYF.

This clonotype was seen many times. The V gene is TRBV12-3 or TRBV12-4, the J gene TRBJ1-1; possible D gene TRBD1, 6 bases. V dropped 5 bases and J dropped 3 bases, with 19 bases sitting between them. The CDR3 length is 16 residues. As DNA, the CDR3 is TGTGCCAGCAGTAACCGCGGAGGGGGGAGCTACACTGAAGCTTTCTTT. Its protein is CASSNRGGGSYTEAFF.

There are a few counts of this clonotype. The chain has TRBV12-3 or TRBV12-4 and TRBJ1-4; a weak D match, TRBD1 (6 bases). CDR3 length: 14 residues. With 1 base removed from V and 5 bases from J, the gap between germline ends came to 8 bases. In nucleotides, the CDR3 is TGTGCCAGCAGTTTAGGCAGGGGCAATGAAAAACTGTTTTTT. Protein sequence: CASSLGRGNEKLFF.

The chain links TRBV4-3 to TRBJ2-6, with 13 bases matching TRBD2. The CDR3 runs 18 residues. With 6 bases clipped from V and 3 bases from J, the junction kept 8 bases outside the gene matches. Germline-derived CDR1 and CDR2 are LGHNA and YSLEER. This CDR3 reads CASSRTSGRAFGANVLTF. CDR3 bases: TGCGCCAGCAGTAGAACTAGCGGGAGGGCTTTTGGGGCCAACGTCCTGACTTTC.

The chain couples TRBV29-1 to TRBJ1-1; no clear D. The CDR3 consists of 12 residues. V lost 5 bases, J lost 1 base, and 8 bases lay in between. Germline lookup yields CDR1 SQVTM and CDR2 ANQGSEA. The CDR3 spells CSVTWGNTEAFF. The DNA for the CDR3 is TGCAGCGTTACCTGGGGGAACACTGAAGCTTTCTTT.

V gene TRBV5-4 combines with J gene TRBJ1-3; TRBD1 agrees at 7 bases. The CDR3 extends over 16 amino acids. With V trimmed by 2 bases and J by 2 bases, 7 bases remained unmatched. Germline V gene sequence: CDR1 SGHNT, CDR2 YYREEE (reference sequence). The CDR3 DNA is TGTGCCAGCAGCTTACGACAGGGTGGAACTGGAAACACCATATATTTT. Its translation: CASSLRQGGTGNTIYF.

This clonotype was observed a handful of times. The CDR3 spells CATRGQGSYEQYF. In DNA, the CDR3 is TGTGCCACACGCGGACAGGGGTCCTACGAGCAGTACTTC. The chain joins TRBV19 to TRBJ2-7, with 9 bases fitting TRBD1. The germline CDR1 and CDR2 sequences are LNHDA and SQIVND (reference sequence). This CDR3 spans 13 amino acids. V lost 10 bases and J lost 1; bases outside the gene matches: 5. Together with reference TRBV19 and TRBJ2-7, the CDR3 gives the full variable domain: DGGITQSPKYLFRKEGQNVTLSCEQNLNHDAMYWYRQDPGQGLRLIYYSQIVNDFQKGDIAEGYSVSREKKESFPLTVTSAQKNPTAFYLCATRGQGSYEQYFGPGTRLTVT.

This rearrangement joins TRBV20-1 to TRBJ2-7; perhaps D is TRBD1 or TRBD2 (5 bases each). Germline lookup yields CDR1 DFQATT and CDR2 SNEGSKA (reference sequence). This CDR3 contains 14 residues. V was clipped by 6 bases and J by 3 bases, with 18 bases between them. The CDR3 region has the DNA TGCAGTGCCCCCCCAAGGGGACGGATCTACGAGCAGTACTTC. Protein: CSAPPRGRIYEQYF.

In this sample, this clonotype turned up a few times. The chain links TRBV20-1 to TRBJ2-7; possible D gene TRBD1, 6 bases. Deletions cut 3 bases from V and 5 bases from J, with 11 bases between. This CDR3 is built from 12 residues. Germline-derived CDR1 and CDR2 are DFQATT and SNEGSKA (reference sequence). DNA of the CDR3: TGCAGTGCTAGGAGGGACATTAACGAGCAGTACTTC. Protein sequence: CSARRDINEQYF.

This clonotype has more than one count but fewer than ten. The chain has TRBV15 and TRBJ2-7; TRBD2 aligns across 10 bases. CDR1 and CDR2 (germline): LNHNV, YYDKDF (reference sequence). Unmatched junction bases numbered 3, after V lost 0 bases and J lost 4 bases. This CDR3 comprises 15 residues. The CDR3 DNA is TGTGCCACCAGCAGAGAACTAGCGGGAAGTTACGAGCAGTACTTC. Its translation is CATSRELAGSYEQYF.

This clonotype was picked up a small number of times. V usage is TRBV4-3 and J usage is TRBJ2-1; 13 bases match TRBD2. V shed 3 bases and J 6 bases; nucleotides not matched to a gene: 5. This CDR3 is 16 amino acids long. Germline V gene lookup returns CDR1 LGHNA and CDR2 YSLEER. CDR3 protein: CASSQPGLAGLNEQFF. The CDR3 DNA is TGCGCCAGCAGCCAGCCGGGACTAGCGGGACTCAATGAGCAGTTCTTC.